A single sample is the source of the 13 T cell receptor beta chains below, sequenced in a study of blood T cell repertoires in COVID-19. Produced via immunoSEQ multiplex PCR; TCRdb's table is partial and in-frame only. The sample includes a few hundred thousand clones, more than 75% seen only once; the top ten take 8% to 10%. The sequencing input was peripheral blood. Every receptor here comes from a woman older than 75 with COVID-19, enrolled during active disease.

The rearrangement joins TRBV19 to TRBJ1-2, with a tentative D call TRBD1 (6 bases). This CDR3 has 14 amino acids. The germline V gene encodes CDR1 LNHDA and CDR2 SQIVND (reference sequence). Trimming took 6 bases from V and 10 from J, leaving 21 bases between them. The CDR3 is CASSRVGAGENYTF. DNA for the CDR3: TGTGCCAGTAGCCGGGTTGGGGCAGGGGAAAACTACACCTTC.

V usage is TRBV18 and J usage is TRBJ2-7; D is possibly TRBD1 (5 bases). The germline V gene has CDR1 KGHSH and CDR2 LQKENI. V was cut by 4 bases and J by 0 bases, with 10 bases left in between. The length of the CDR3 is 14 residues. As DNA, the CDR3 is TGTGCCAGCTCACGCGGAGACAGCTCCTACGAGCAGTACTTC. Protein: CASSRGDSSYEQYF. The complete variable domain, with remaining parts taken from reference TRBV18 and TRBJ2-7, reads NAGVMQNPRHLVRRRGQEARLRCSPMKGHSHVYWYRQLPEEGLKFMVYLQKENIIDESGMPKERFSAEFPKEGPSILRIQQVVRGDSAAYFCASSRGDSSYEQYFGPGTRLTVT.

This chain links TRBV10-3 with TRBJ1-6; D call uncertain. This CDR3 is 13 amino acids long. Between the trimmed V and J ends, which lost 2 bases and 7 bases, there was a span of 6 bases. CDR1 is ENHRY, CDR2 SYGVKD, per germline. CDR3 in amino acids: CAISEGPNSPLHF. In nucleotides, the CDR3 is TGTGCCATCAGTGAGGGCCCAAATTCACCCCTCCACTTT.

This chain uses TRBV3-1 (or the pseudogene TRBV3-2) with TRBJ2-2, with TRBD1 identical over 8 bases. The V and J ends lost 1 base and 4 bases, in that order; junction bases with no gene match: 5. The V gene's germline CDR1 is LGHDT and CDR2 YNNKEL (reference sequence). The CDR3 totals 16 residues. Written as DNA, the CDR3 is TGTGCCAGCAGCCAAGGTAGGACAGGGAGCACCGGGGAGCTGTTTTTT. Protein: CASSQGRTGSTGELFF.

The rearrangement uses TRBV7-2 and TRBJ1-1, with 11 bases that match TRBD1. The CDR3 is 17 amino acids. Germline V gene sequence: CDR1 SGHTA, CDR2 FQGNSA. V gave up 5 bases and J gave up 4 bases; unmatched junction bases: 12. In DNA, the CDR3 is TGTGCCAGCAGCCTAGGGACAGGGGGGACCCGGGGCACTGAAGCTTTCTTT. Protein product: CASSLGTGGTRGTEAFF.

The V and J genes are TRBV2 and TRBJ2-1, with TRBD2 identical over 8 bases. V was clipped by 4 bases and J by 5 bases; unmatched bases: 4. Germline V gene lookup returns CDR1 SNHLY and CDR2 FYNNEI. CDR3 size: 14 residues. CDR3 loop: CASSGAGGHNEQFF. The CDR3 DNA reads TGTGCCAGCAGTGGCGCGGGGGGCCACAATGAGCAGTTCTTC.

The chain links TRBV6-6 to TRBJ1-5; D not certain. V lost 10 bases to trimming and J lost 4 bases, with 11 bases between them. The CDR3 consists of 12 residues. The V gene's germline CDR1 is MNHNY and CDR2 SVGAGI (reference sequence). DNA of the CDR3: TGTGCCATCCGGGAGCGGAATCAGCCCCAGCATTTT. Translated, it gives CAIRERNQPQHF.

The chain recombines TRBV28 with TRBJ1-5; D is unresolved. Germline CDR1 reads MDHEN; CDR2 reads SYDVKM. Trimming removed 5 bases from V and 1 base from J, with 6 bases in between. The CDR3 sequence is 13 residues long. CDR3 in amino acids: CASSQTSNQPQHF. The CDR3 DNA reads TGTGCCAGCAGTCAAACAAGCAATCAGCCCCAGCATTTT. Full variable domain (missing parts from reference TRBV28 and TRBJ1-5): DVKVTQSSRYLVKRTGEKVFLECVQDMDHENMFWYRQDPGLGLRLIYFSYDVKMKEKGDIPEGYSVSREKKERFSLILESASTNQTSMYLCASSQTSNQPQHFGDGTRLSIL.

J is TRBJ2-7 and V is TRBV9, with D possibly TRBD1 on 7 matching bases. Looked up from germline, CDR1 is SGDLS and CDR2 is YYNGEE. V was cut by 0 bases and J by 7 bases, with 14 bases left in between. The CDR3 length is 14 residues. CDR3 coding DNA: TGTGCCAGCAGCGTAGGTGCGACAGGGAGGGAGCAGTACTTC. The encoded protein is CASSVGATGREQYF.

The chain is built from TRBV5-1 and TRBJ1-4; D remains ambiguous. CDR1 SGHRS and CDR2 YFSETQ come from the germline V gene. Deletions cut 0 bases from V and 8 bases from J, with 14 bases between. This CDR3 contains 15 residues. As DNA, the CDR3 is TGCGCCAGCAGCTTGGTAGGAGGTTTTGGCGAAAAACTGTTTTTT. It codes for CASSLVGGFGEKLFF.

The chain carries TRBV3-1 (or the pseudogene TRBV3-2) and TRBJ1-2; 8 bases fit TRBD1. J lost 8 bases, V lost 0 bases, and 14 bases had no gene match. This CDR3 has 17 residues. Germline CDR1 reads LGHDT; CDR2 reads YNNKEL (reference sequence). CDR3 loop: CASSQERRGQGGHGYTF. The CDR3 region has the DNA TGTGCCAGCAGCCAAGAGAGGCGAGGACAGGGTGGGCACGGCTACACCTTC.

The chain has TRBV6-5 and TRBJ1-1; 7 nucleotides match TRBD1. After removal of 6 bases from V and 1 base from J, the junction contained 8 bases not matched to a gene. The CDR3 totals 15 residues. CDR1 is MNHEY and CDR2 is SVGAGI in the germline V gene. The DNA for the CDR3 is TGTGCCAGCAGAAGCCTTGACAGGGCGAACACTGAAGCTTTCTTT. It codes for CASRSLDRANTEAFF.

A few counts support this clone. The genes are TRBV24-1 and TRBJ2-3; D might be TRBD1 (6 bases). V was pared by 3 bases and J by 3 bases, with 6 bases between. This CDR3 contains 13 residues. The germline V gene encodes CDR1 KGHDR and CDR2 SFDVKD. CDR3 sequence (DNA): TGTGCCACCAGTGATGGGACAACAGATACGCAGTATTTT. Its translation is CATSDGTTDTQYF.